A selection of T cell receptor beta chains follows, all from one sample in a study of OX40 agonist ivuxolimab in advanced cancers. Measured with immunoSEQ multiplex PCR; TCRdb has only the in-frame clones, and not every one. The sample lists about 75,000 clones; around nine tenths were seen once. The source material was CD4+ or CD8+ T cells sorted from blood, sampled in a trial of the OX40 agonist ivuxolimab. The receptors come from an adult with an advanced solid tumor such as melanoma, head and neck, liver or kidney cancer. Each CDR3 is given with its conserved first and last residue. The D gene is left open where the match is weak. A clone size is listed for some rows: how often the clone was seen (once, few, many), or a class if it is expanded.

j_gene	abundance	v_gene	d_gene	CDR3aa	CDR3nt
TRBJ2-5	once	TRBV15	TRBD2	CATSRDPTSGLQETQYF	TGTGCCACCAGCAGAGATCCGACTAGCGGGCTCCAAGAGACCCAGTACTTC
TRBJ2-7	-	TRBV11-2	-	CASSLSGGYEQYF	TGTGCCAGCAGCTTATCGGGCGGGTACGAGCAGTACTTC
TRBJ2-3	-	TRBV5-1	-	CASSPTVGGVGTDTQYF	TGCGCCAGCAGCCCTACCGTTGGCGGGGTGGGCACAGATACGCAGTATTTT
TRBJ2-7	-	TRBV28	-	CASSLQQGAYEQYF	TGTGCCAGCAGTTTACAACAGGGAGCCTACGAGCAGTACTTC
TRBJ2-7	-	TRBV10-3	-	CAISESGRPTYEQYF	TGTGCCATCAGTGAGTCGGGACGGCCAACCTACGAGCAGTACTTC
TRBJ2-2	-	TRBV9	-	CASSAQTGTNTGELFF	TGTGCCAGCAGCGCCCAGACAGGGACTAACACCGGGGAGCTGTTTTTT
TRBJ2-1	-	TRBV5-4	-	CASSKGWGDEQFF	TGTGCCAGCAGTAAAGGGTGGGGCGATGAGCAGTTCTTC
TRBJ1-2	-	TRBV12-2	-	CASRLAGYTYGYTF	TGTGCAAGTCGCTTAGCAGGGTATACCTATGGCTACACCTTC
TRBJ2-5	-	TRBV9	TRBD1	CASSETAGQGGETQYF	TGTGCCAGCAGCGAGACCGCCGGACAGGGCGGGGAGACCCAGTACTTC
TRBJ1-5	-	TRBV28	-	CASRGTGVNQPQHF	TGTGCCAGCAGGGGAACAGGCGTCAATCAGCCCCAGCATTTT
TRBJ2-2	-	TRBV7-8	TRBD2	CASSRGLAANTGELFF	TGTGCCAGCAGCCGAGGACTAGCGGCGAACACCGGGGAGCTGTTTTTT
TRBJ2-7	-	TRBV19	-	CASSIRRSTAYEQYF	TGTGCCAGTAGTATTCGCAGGTCCACCGCCTACGAGCAGTACTTC
TRBJ1-1	few	TRBV7-9	-	CASSLIAEAFF	TGTGCCAGCAGCTTAATCGCTGAAGCTTTCTTT
TRBJ2-1	-	TRBV11-2	-	CASSAHIGDEQFF	TGTGCCAGCAGCGCGCATATTGGGGATGAGCAGTTCTTC
TRBJ2-3	-	TRBV18	-	CASSPLTTDTQYF	TGTGCCAGCTCACCTCTCACCACAGATACGCAGTATTTT
TRBJ2-3	-	TRBV5-1	TRBD2	CASSKYSGRSDTQYF	TGCGCCAGCAGCAAATATAGCGGGAGGTCCGATACGCAGTATTTT
TRBJ2-3	-	TRBV7-2	-	CASSSYSTDTQYF	TGTGCCAGCAGCTCGTACTCTACAGATACGCAGTATTTT
TRBJ2-7	-	TRBV7-2	TRBD2	CASSPREGNYEQYF	TGTGCCAGCAGCCCCCGGGAGGGAAACTACGAGCAGTACTTC
TRBJ1-2	-	TRBV6-1	-	CASSEASAANYGYTF	TGTGCCAGCAGTGAAGCGTCAGCAGCTAACTATGGCTACACCTTC
TRBJ2-7	few	TRBV30	-	CAWGLLSGPYEQYF	TGTGCCTGGGGTCTACTTAGTGGGCCCTACGAGCAGTACTTC
TRBJ2-3	-	TRBV15	-	CATSRDITDTQYF	TGTGCCACCAGCAGGGACATCACAGATACGCAGTATTTT
TRBJ2-2	-	TRBV4-3	-	CASSQILTGELFF	TGCGCCAGCAGCCAGATTTTAACCGGGGAGCTGTTTTTT
TRBJ2-5	few	TRBV11-3	-	CASSLDRDSSTQYF	TGTGCCAGCAGCTTAGATCGGGACTCGTCGACCCAGTACTTC
TRBJ2-7	few	TRBV5-1	-	CASSLGTDYEQYF	TGCGCCAGCAGCTTGGGCACCGATTACGAGCAGTACTTC
TRBJ2-3	-	TRBV5-1	TRBD2	CASSLGSGSFADTQYF	TGCGCCAGCAGCTTGGGTAGCGGGAGCTTCGCAGATACGCAGTATTTT
TRBJ1-2	-	TRBV6-5	-	CASSVEGVGYTF	TGTGCCAGCAGTGTAGAAGGGGTCGGCTACACCTTC
TRBJ2-7	-	TRBV5-1	TRBD2	CASSLAGGRLDEQYF	TGCGCCAGCAGCTTGGCCGGGGGGAGACTTGACGAGCAGTACTTC
TRBJ1-5	-	TRBV30	-	CAWSVRSNQPQHF	TGTGCCTGGAGTGTACGTAGCAATCAGCCCCAGCATTTT
TRBJ2-2	-	TRBV6-4	TRBD2	CASSRTGTSGRVLDTGELFF	TGTGCCAGCAGTAGGACCGGGACTAGCGGGAGAGTCTTGGACACCGGGGAGCTGTTTTTT
TRBJ2-1	few	TRBV6-5	-	CASSRASGEQFF	TGTGCCAGCAGCAGAGCGAGCGGCGAGCAGTTCTTC
TRBJ1-4	few	TRBV28	-	CASSPRPPRDEKLFF	TGTGCCAGCAGTCCGCGACCGCCACGGGATGAAAAACTGTTTTTT
TRBJ1-2	-	TRBV29-1	-	CSVEPTGTNYGYTF	TGCAGCGTTGAACCGACAGGAACTAACTATGGCTACACCTTC
TRBJ1-1	few	TRBV10-1	-	CASSDQMNTEAFF	TGCGCCAGCAGTGACCAAATGAACACTGAAGCTTTCTTT
TRBJ1-1	-	TRBV5-1	-	CASSRDRMNTEAFF	TGCGCCAGCAGCCGGGATCGTATGAACACTGAAGCTTTCTTT
TRBJ2-2	-	TRBV9	TRBD2	CASSVLAGDMGGELFF	TGTGCCAGCAGCGTACTAGCGGGAGACATGGGCGGGGAGCTGTTTTTT
TRBJ2-1	-	TRBV28	TRBD2	CASSPRGAGSAYNEQFF	TGTGCCAGCAGTCCTCGAGGAGCGGGGAGCGCCTACAATGAGCAGTTCTTC
TRBJ2-3	-	TRBV27	-	CASSTPPGDADTQYF	TGTGCCAGCAGTACCCCCCCGGGCGACGCAGATACGCAGTATTTT
TRBJ1-1	-	TRBV2	-	CASYVGGGNTEAFF	TGTGCCAGTTATGTGGGCGGGGGGAACACTGAAGCTTTCTTT
TRBJ1-5	-	TRBV30	-	CAWSVNSNQPQHF	TGTGCCTGGAGTGTTAATAGCAATCAGCCCCAGCATTTT
TRBJ2-5	-	TRBV7-3	TRBD2	CASSPNKGLVPETQYF	TGTGCCAGCAGCCCGAATAAGGGACTAGTACCAGAGACCCAGTACTTC
TRBJ1-5	-	TRBV4-1	-	CASSPKSDTQVFGQPQHF	TGCGCCAGCAGCCCCAAATCTGATACACAGGTGTTTGGACAGCCCCAGCATTTT
TRBJ2-2	-	TRBV28	TRBD2	CASSTAGTSTGELFF	TGTGCCAGCAGTACTGCCGGGACTAGCACCGGGGAGCTGTTTTTT
TRBJ1-5	-	TRBV6-1	-	CASSEFVSYPPQHF	TGTGCCAGCAGTGAATTTGTCTCCTATCCGCCCCAGCATTTT
TRBJ1-4	-	TRBV19	-	CASSIAATNEKLFF	TGTGCCAGTAGTATAGCAGCAACTAATGAAAAACTGTTTTTT
TRBJ2-7	-	TRBV9	-	CASSPGGKGSYEQYF	TGTGCCAGCAGCCCTGGGGGGAAAGGATCCTACGAGCAGTACTTC
TRBJ2-2	-	TRBV9	TRBD2	CASSVGASGRMFGELFF	TGTGCCAGCAGCGTAGGGGCTAGCGGGAGAATGTTCGGGGAGCTGTTTTTT